The 3 T cell receptor beta chains presented below share a single source sample, sequenced in a study of cytomegalovirus exposure and HLA in healthy donors. 60 Vbeta and 13 Jbeta primers were used in PCR. Profiled with immunoSEQ multiplex PCR; TCRdb holds only in-frame clones, not every one. The sample includes about 130,000 clones, around four fifths seen only once; the top ten take over 4.5%. Sequencing used PBMCs. The receptors here all came from a woman in her forties in good health and CMV-seropositive.

This chain joins TRBV15 and TRBJ2-7; a possible D gene is TRBD2 (6 bases). Trimming took off 0 bases at V and 3 bases at J, with 21 bases between the two ends. The CDR3 runs to 18 residues. CDR1 and CDR2 (germline): LNHNV, YYDKDF (reference sequence). CDR3 DNA: TGTGCCACCAGCAGAGATAGGTTGGGGGGAAGTCACTACTACGAGCAGTACTTC. Protein: CATSRDRLGGSHYYEQYF.

The chain has TRBV2 and TRBJ1-5, with 7 bases that match TRBD1. The CDR3 runs 14 residues. The germline CDR1 and CDR2 sequences are SNHLY and FYNNEI. Germline trimming cut 3 bases from V and 7 bases from J; bases unmatched to any gene: 6. As DNA, the CDR3 is TGTGCCAGCAGTGAGGGGTCAGGGGGGCAGCCCCAGCATTTT. This codes for CASSEGSGGQPQHF. The variable domain in full, with the rest retrieved from reference TRBV2 and TRBJ1-5, is EPEVTQTPSHQVTQMGQEVILRCVPISNHLYFYWYRQILGQKVEFLVSFYNNEISEKSEIFDDQFSVERPDGSNFTLKIRSTKLEDSAMYFCASSEGSGGQPQHFGDGTRLSIL.

The chain uses TRBV25-1 and TRBJ2-1; the D gene is possibly TRBD2 (5 bases). Trimming stripped 1 base from V and 2 bases from J, with 12 bases between. The length of the CDR3 is 16 residues. Germline V gives CDR1 MGHDK, CDR2 SYGVNS. CDR3 loop: CASSEWGADPYNEQFF. The CDR3 DNA reads as TGTGCCAGCAGTGAATGGGGAGCGGACCCCTACAATGAGCAGTTCTTC. The full variable domain, rest sourced from reference TRBV25-1 and TRBJ2-1, is EADIYQTPRYLVIGTGKKITLECSQTMGHDKMYWYQQDPGMELHLIHYSYGVNSTEKGDLSSESTVSRIRTEHFPLTLESARPSHTSQYLCASSEWGADPYNEQFFGPGTRLTVL.